This T cell receptor (beta chain) comes out of a study of human T cells and chemical hapten exposure. Overall study findings and caveats: Donors were affected by alopecia, so their immune reaction might vary from that of healthy individuals.

V lost 0 bases and J lost 3, with 15 bases in between. The CDR3 has 18 amino acids. Per the germline V gene, CDR1 is LGHNA and CDR2 is YSLEER. TCRdb reprocessed the RACE reads with MiXCR, giving one entry per CDR3 protein. This sample has approximately 350,000 distinct CDR3 sequences, with just under 6.5% found just once. A word on this clonotype: What it recognizes is unknown.

As to time point: patch test 2, 6 weeks after DPC sensitization. Treatment defined: therapeutic diphenylcyclopropenone sensitization with weekly scalp DPC. The receptor comes from a woman between 18 and 29 years old with alopecia areata. Some clones in this sample may be carry-over from other donors' samples. J is TRBJ2-6 and V is TRBV4-3; D is ambiguous. The sequences come from whole blood, collected in connection with sensitization to the hapten diphenylcyclopropenone (DPC). The CDR3 loop reads CASSQDRIGGFGANVLTF. The CDR3 DNA sequence: TGCGCCAGCAGCCAAGACAGGATTGGCGGCTTTGGGGCCAACGTCCTGACTTTC.